A selection of T cell receptor beta chains follows, all from one sample in a study of cytomegalovirus exposure and HLA in healthy donors. This table comes from immunoSEQ multiplex PCR, and its TCRdb copy is limited to in-frame clones, with some not included. The sample lists some 77,000 clones; roughly 94% were seen once. The sequencing sample was made of PBMCs. The receptors were gathered from a man between 18 and 29 years old in good health and CMV-seropositive. Both conserved end residues are part of each CDR3. A D gene is named only where the DNA matches it firmly. Clone size is shown for a subset of rows, as once, few, many or a class of expanded clone.

J: TRBJ1-2; V: TRBV5-1; size: -; D: -; CDR3: CASSPGGDGYTF; DNA: TGCGCCAGCAGCCCCGGGGGGGATGGCTACACCTTC
J: TRBJ2-1; V: TRBV2; size: -; D: TRBD1; CDR3: CASMRDRVVYNEQFF; DNA: TGTGCCAGCATGAGGGACAGGGTAGTTTACAATGAGCAGTTCTTC
J: TRBJ2-1; V: TRBV5-1; size: -; D: TRBD1; CDR3: CASSLEGQREQFF; DNA: TGCGCCAGCAGCCTAGAGGGACAGCGCGAGCAGTTCTTC
J: TRBJ2-3; V: TRBV19; size: -; D: TRBD1; CDR3: CASSRQGRTDTQYF; DNA: TGTGCCAGTAGCCGACAGGGGCGGACAGATACGCAGTATTTT
J: TRBJ2-3; V: TRBV9; size: -; D: -; CDR3: CASSKRTGSAGTDTQYF; DNA: TGTGCCAGCAGTAAAAGAACGGGGTCGGCTGGCACAGATACGCAGTATTTT
J: TRBJ1-2; V: TRBV6-1; size: -; D: -; CDR3: CASSATGLGGYTF; DNA: TGTGCCAGCAGTGCGACAGGTCTTGGGGGCTACACCTTC
J: TRBJ2-7; V: TRBV6-1; size: -; D: TRBD2; CDR3: CASSEGSAGPYREQYF; DNA: TGTGCCAGCAGTGAAGGGTCAGCGGGGCCCTATCGGGAGCAGTACTTC
J: TRBJ2-1; V: TRBV5-1; size: -; D: -; CDR3: CASRLLAEGEQFF; DNA: TGCGCCAGCAGATTACTAGCTGAAGGTGAGCAGTTCTTC
J: TRBJ1-1; V: TRBV5-1; size: -; D: -; CDR3: CASSFDPGLDTEAFF; DNA: TGCGCCAGCAGCTTTGATCCAGGGCTTGACACTGAAGCTTTCTTT
J: TRBJ2-1; V: TRBV5-1; size: -; D: TRBD2; CDR3: CASSFGGDYNEQFF; DNA: TGCGCCAGCAGCTTCGGGGGGGACTACAATGAGCAGTTCTTC
J: TRBJ2-5; V: TRBV7-9; size: once; D: -; CDR3: CASSLEAAPQYF; DNA: TGTGCCAGCAGCTTAGAAGCGGCACCCCAGTACTTC
J: TRBJ2-3; V: TRBV7-2; size: -; D: TRBD1; CDR3: CASSKYGTGGTDTQYF; DNA: TGTGCCAGCAGCAAATACGGAACAGGGGGCACAGATACGCAGTATTTT
J: TRBJ2-3; V: TRBV27; size: -; D: TRBD1; CDR3: CATQTGYGGTSTDTQYF; DNA: TGTGCCACCCAGACAGGGTATGGAGGAACTAGCACAGATACGCAGTATTTT
J: TRBJ1-1; V: TRBV30; size: -; D: -; CDR3: CAWKGRVGTEAFF; DNA: TGTGCCTGGAAGGGCAGGGTGGGCACTGAAGCTTTCTTT
J: TRBJ2-2; V: TRBV6-4; size: -; D: -; CDR3: CASSRGIGTGELFF; DNA: TGTGCCAGCAGTCGGGGGATCGGAACCGGGGAGCTGTTTTTT
J: TRBJ1-2; V: TRBV30; size: -; D: -; CDR3: CASQDDGYTF; DNA: TGTGCCTCACAGGACGATGGCTACACCTTC
J: TRBJ1-2; V: TRBV4-1; size: once; D: -; CDR3: CASSQESTGHYGYTF; DNA: TGCGCCAGCAGCCAAGAATCTACAGGGCACTATGGCTACACCTTC
J: TRBJ2-5; V: TRBV11-1; size: -; D: TRBD2; CDR3: CASSPRLAGWSETQYF; DNA: TGTGCCAGCAGCCCCCGACTAGCGGGATGGTCGGAGACCCAGTACTTC
J: TRBJ1-2; V: TRBV5-6; size: -; D: -; CDR3: CASSLGVYNYGYTF; DNA: TGTGCCAGCAGCCTAGGGGTCTATAACTATGGCTACACCTTC
J: TRBJ2-1; V: TRBV7-6; size: -; D: TRBD2; CDR3: CASSSGLAGGPGKSEQFF; DNA: TGTGCCAGCAGCTCCGGACTAGCGGGAGGACCTGGTAAAAGTGAGCAGTTCTTC
J: TRBJ2-1; V: TRBV7-9; size: once; D: TRBD1; CDR3: CASSRGQGIYNEQFF; DNA: TGTGCCAGCAGCCGGGGACAGGGAATCTACAATGAGCAGTTCTTC
J: TRBJ2-1; V: TRBV7-2; size: -; D: TRBD1; CDR3: CASSRPPGQGGHEQFF; DNA: TGTGCCAGCAGCAGACCCCCGGGACAGGGAGGGCATGAGCAGTTCTTC